This passage covers 24 T cell receptor beta chains from one sample sequenced in a study of OX40 agonist ivuxolimab in advanced cancers. The receptor library was made with the immunoSEQ multiplex PCR assay. What TCRdb holds here is the immuneACCESS table cut down to in-frame rearrangements. Part of the clones is not present; checked against another copy, under half of the missing clones reflect an unresolved V gene, and the others are unexplained. The sample profile shows about 46,000 clones; 89% of them were found once. About 12% of the sample rests with the top ten. The material was CD4+ or CD8+ T cells sorted from blood, obtained in a trial of the OX40 agonist ivuxolimab. These TCRs come from an adult with an advanced solid tumor such as melanoma, head and neck, liver or kidney cancer.

This clone was detected only a few times. This chain joins TRBV27 and TRBJ2-7; D is ambiguous. The V and J ends lost 5 bases and 4 bases respectively, with 15 bases between them. CDR3 length: 14 residues. From germline, CDR1 is MNHEY and CDR2 SMNVEV (reference sequence). The CDR3 spells CASSPPGLSYEQYF. The CDR3 bases are TGTGCCAGCAGTCCCCCGGGTTTAAGTTACGAGCAGTACTTC.

V is TRBV7-3 and J is TRBJ1-5; TRBD1 is a possible D gene (6 bases). Per the germline V gene, CDR1 is SGHTA and CDR2 is FQGTGA. The CDR3 extends over 14 amino acids. Between the trimmed V and J ends, which lost 2 bases and 6 bases, there was a span of 11 bases. CDR3 sequence (DNA): TGTGCCAGCAGCTTAGTCGGGGGCTCTCAGCCCCAGCATTTT. The encoded protein is CASSLVGGSQPQHF.

V is TRBV6-1 and J is TRBJ2-5, with 9 bases identical to TRBD2. The CDR3 covers 15 residues. Per the germline V gene, CDR1 is MNHNS and CDR2 is SASEGT. V trimming: 5 bases; J trimming: 2 bases; junction bases outside the gene matches: 6. CDR3 sequence reads: CASSPRLAVQETQYF. For the CDR3, the DNA is TGTGCCAGCAGTCCTCGACTAGCGGTTCAAGAGACCCAGTACTTC.

The J gene is TRBJ2-7, the V gene TRBV19; 7 bases agree with TRBD1. CDR1 and CDR2 (germline): LNHDA, SQIVND (reference sequence). The CDR3 runs 15 residues. Trimming took 4 bases from V and 3 from J; bases not matched to a gene: 9. The CDR3 protein is CASSTRDRVFYEQYF. For the CDR3, the DNA is TGTGCCAGTAGTACCCGGGACAGAGTCTTCTACGAGCAGTACTTC.

This chain joins TRBV7-9 and TRBJ2-7, with D perhaps TRBD2 (5 bases). The ends were cut back, 8 bases at V and 5 bases at J, with 7 bases in the middle. The CDR3 extends over 10 amino acids. Germline CDR1 is SEHNR and CDR2 is FQNEAQ (reference sequence). This CDR3 reads CASEGDEQYF. Here the CDR3 DNA reads TGTGCCAGCGAGGGAGACGAGCAGTACTTC.

The V gene is TRBV7-2, the J gene TRBJ2-1; D gene ambiguous. This CDR3 spans 11 amino acids. Trimming removed 2 bases from V and 8 bases from J, with 4 bases in between. Germline CDR1 reads SGHTA; CDR2 reads FQGNSA. DNA of the CDR3: TGTGCCAGCAGCTTACCGGATGAGCAGTTCTTC. Its translation is CASSLPDEQFF.

The rearrangement joins TRBV19 to TRBJ2-3; D gene unclear. Germline lookup yields CDR1 LNHDA and CDR2 SQIVND (reference sequence). Trimming stripped 3 bases from V and 3 bases from J, with 16 bases between. The CDR3 extends over 16 amino acids. The CDR3 here is CASSMWPRQVTDTQYF. Written as DNA, the CDR3 is TGTGCCAGTAGTATGTGGCCCAGGCAGGTAACAGATACGCAGTATTTT. The full variable domain, rest sourced from reference TRBV19 and TRBJ2-3, is DGGITQSPKYLFRKEGQNVTLSCEQNLNHDAMYWYRQDPGQGLRLIYYSQIVNDFQKGDIAEGYSVSREKKESFPLTVTSAQKNPTAFYLCASSMWPRQVTDTQYFGPGTRLTVL.

This sequence joins TRBV19 and TRBJ2-7; D is possibly TRBD2 (6 bases). Germline lookup yields CDR1 LNHDA and CDR2 SQIVND (reference sequence). The length of the CDR3 is 16 residues. Trimming removed 4 bases at V and 2 bases at J, with 18 bases between. The CDR3 protein is CASSTPGPSGAYEQYF. CDR3 nucleotide sequence: TGTGCCAGTAGTACCCCTGGACCCTCGGGAGCCTACGAGCAGTACTTC.

V is TRBV12-5 and J is TRBJ2-1, with TRBD1 identical over 9 bases. The CDR3 length is 14 residues. J gave up 7 bases and V 1 base, and 2 bases lay outside the gene matches. Looked up from germline, CDR1 is LGHNT and CDR2 is FRNRAP. The CDR3 here is CASGLGQGGNEQFF. For the CDR3, the DNA is TGTGCTAGTGGTTTGGGACAGGGGGGGAATGAGCAGTTCTTC.

The chain employs TRBV5-4 and TRBJ2-1, with no clear D. Germline assignment: CDR1 SGHNT and CDR2 YYREEE (reference sequence). The CDR3 runs 13 residues. Trimming removed 0 bases from V and 8 bases from J, with 9 bases in between. The CDR3 DNA sequence: TGTGCCAGCAGCTTGGGAGGAAAGGATGAGCAGTTCTTC. As protein: CASSLGGKDEQFF.

The rearrangement joins TRBV4-3 to TRBJ2-2; weak D call: TRBD2 (5 bases). V was clipped by 3 bases and J by 0 bases, with 8 bases between them. The length of the CDR3 is 15 residues. Germline V gene data show CDR1 as LGHNA and CDR2 as YSLEER. The CDR3 sequence: CASSHYGTNTGELFF. The CDR3 coding sequence is TGCGCCAGCAGCCATTACGGGACGAACACCGGGGAGCTGTTTTTT.

V usage is TRBV4-3 and J usage is TRBJ1-2; tentative D call: TRBD1 (6 bases). The V gene's germline CDR1 is LGHNA and CDR2 YSLEER. The CDR3 loop spans 18 amino acids. V shed 1 base and J shed 5 bases, with 23 bases lying between them. CDR3 region: CASSQARTTAGVQYGYTF. The CDR3 DNA follows: TGCGCCAGCAGCCAAGCTCGGACGACGGCAGGGGTCCAATATGGCTACACCTTC.

This sequence joins TRBV4-3 and TRBJ2-7; 7 bases are shared with TRBD1. CDR1 and CDR2 from the germline V gene are LGHNA and YSLEER. J lost 0 bases, V lost 2 bases, and 4 bases had no gene match. The CDR3 consists of 15 residues. CDR3 amino acids: CASSQRAGGSYEQYF. CDR3 nucleotide sequence: TGCGCCAGCAGCCAAAGAGCAGGGGGCTCCTACGAGCAGTACTTC.

The J gene is TRBJ1-2, the V gene TRBV6-5; D unclear. The germline gives CDR1 MNHEY, CDR2 SVGAGI. Trimming removed 10 bases from V and 8 bases from J, with 5 bases in between. The CDR3 sequence is 8 residues long. The CDR3 reads CATPGYTF. The DNA of the CDR3 is TGTGCCACTCCAGGCTACACCTTC.

In this sample, this clone is medium-sized. The rearrangement links TRBV13 to TRBJ2-3; no definite D call. V dropped 4 bases and J dropped 2 bases, with 16 bases sitting between them. CDR1 and CDR2 (germline): PRHDT, FYEKMQ (reference sequence). The CDR3 extends over 16 amino acids. The CDR3, as DNA: TGTGCCAGCAGCTCGACCGTGCGGCCTAACACAGATACGCAGTATTTT. As protein: CASSSTVRPNTDTQYF.

This chain connects TRBV12-5 to TRBJ2-7; D is possibly TRBD1 (6 bases). V was cut by 5 bases and J by 0 bases, with 14 bases left in between. The CDR3 has 15 residues. Germline V gene sequence: CDR1 LGHNT, CDR2 FRNRAP. The CDR3 loop reads CASGIPTGGSYEQYF. The CDR3 DNA sequence: TGTGCTAGTGGTATCCCGACAGGTGGCTCCTACGAGCAGTACTTC.

The chain uses TRBV13 and TRBJ2-1; 8 nucleotides line up with TRBD1. CDR1 PRHDT and CDR2 FYEKMQ come from the germline V gene (reference sequence). V lost 5 bases to trimming and J lost 2 bases; unmatched junction nucleotides: 2. CDR3 length equals 14 residues. CDR3 loop: CASSRDRPYNEQFF. The DNA for the CDR3 is TGTGCCAGCAGCAGGGACAGGCCCTACAATGAGCAGTTCTTC.

V is TRBV4-3 and J is TRBJ2-2; TRBD2 might be the D (6 bases). Trimming shortened V by 0 bases and J by 4 bases, and 15 bases separated the two germline ends. The CDR3 extends over 17 amino acids. The germline V gene encodes CDR1 LGHNA and CDR2 YSLEER. Written as DNA, the CDR3 is TGCGCCAGCAGCCAAGATAGGGCGGGGAGTAGCACCGGGGAGCTGTTTTTT. Translation: CASSQDRAGSSTGELFF.

The DNA for the CDR3 is TGTGCCAGCAGCTTAGAGGGGGCACGGACTGAAGCTTTCTTT. It codes for CASSLEGARTEAFF. The V call is TRBV11-2, the J call TRBJ1-1, with a tentative D call TRBD1 (6 bases). V gave up 0 bases and J gave up 5 bases, with 10 bases separating them. This CDR3 comprises 14 residues. Germline V CDR1 and CDR2: SGHAT, FQNNGV.

To note about this clone: Mismatch with germline at one junction end may stem from a read error. The chain has TRBV5-4 and TRBJ2-2; 7 nucleotides agree with TRBD1. CDR1 is SGHNT, CDR2 YYREEE, per germline (reference sequence). This CDR3 is built from 18 residues. DNA of the CDR3: TGTGCCAGCACCTTGGAAATGTCAGGGGGTCGTGACACCGGGGAGCTGTTTTTT. This sequence encodes CASTLEMSGGRDTGELFF.

The chain uses TRBV19 and TRBJ2-1; possibly TRBD1 for D (5 bases). Trimming stripped 3 bases from V and 10 bases from J, with 10 bases between. This CDR3 is 12 amino acids long. Germline values: CDR1 LNHDA, CDR2 SQIVND (reference sequence). CDR3: CASSMVGREQFF. The CDR3 nucleotides read TGTGCCAGTAGTATGGTGGGGCGGGAGCAGTTCTTC. Full variable domain (missing parts from reference TRBV19 and TRBJ2-1): DGGITQSPKYLFRKEGQNVTLSCEQNLNHDAMYWYRQDPGQGLRLIYYSQIVNDFQKGDIAEGYSVSREKKESFPLTVTSAQKNPTAFYLCASSMVGREQFFGPGTRLTVL.

V gene TRBV9 combines with J gene TRBJ2-7; no definite D call. CDR3 size: 17 residues. Trimming left V 0 bases short and J 2 bases short, with 18 bases between. The germline gives CDR1 SGDLS, CDR2 YYNGEE. The CDR3 bases are TGTGCCAGCAGCGTAGGCAGCATGGAGCTTGGAGCCTACGAGCAGTACTTC. Translation: CASSVGSMELGAYEQYF.

The rearrangement uses TRBV5-4 and TRBJ1-2, with 8 nucleotides matching TRBD1. Germline CDR1 SGHNT, CDR2 YYREEE (reference sequence). The length of the CDR3 is 16 residues. The ends lost 3 bases at V and 6 bases at J; junction bases unmatched: 13. The CDR3 DNA sequence: TGTGCCAGCAGCTCTGGAAAGGACAGGGCCAGGGATGGCTACACCTTC. Translating gives CASSSGKDRARDGYTF.

The rearrangement joins TRBV27 to TRBJ2-7; D is perhaps TRBD1 (5 bases). Per the germline V gene, CDR1 is MNHEY and CDR2 is SMNVEV (reference sequence). V was pared by 5 bases and J by 0 bases, with 11 bases between. This CDR3 contains 14 residues. CDR3 sequence (DNA): TGTGCCAGCAGTACCTCACAGGCCTCCTACGAGCAGTACTTC. Translating it yields CASSTSQASYEQYF.